These 10 T cell receptor beta chains were sequenced from one sample in a study of T cells in women clearing cervical HPV infection. Sequenced by immunoSEQ multiplex PCR; TCRdb stores in-frame clones only, minus some. The table for this sample gives some 25,000 clones. Sequencing was carried out using blood buffy coat. All receptors derive from a woman between 18 and 75 years old with a cervical HPV16 infection that either progressed to CIN3+ or cleared (not recorded which).

A word on this clone: The read gets to within 3 residues of the CDR3 end, and the germline J gene fills in the rest. The V and J genes are TRBV19 and TRBJ2-2, with 9 bases lining up with TRBD1. The CDR3 contains 14 residues. V shed 1 base and J 10 bases; nucleotides not matched to a gene: 4. CDR1 is LNHDA, CDR2 SQIVND, per germline (reference sequence). CDR3 DNA, as far as it was read: TGTGCCAGTAGTATAGCCCGGGACAGGGCGGAG. It codes for CASSIARDRAE. The CDR3 reads in full as CASSIARDRAELFF. Supplemented by reference TRBV19 and TRBJ2-2, the full variable domain reads DGGITQSPKYLFRKEGQNVTLSCEQNLNHDAMYWYRQDPGQGLRLIYYSQIVNDFQKGDIAEGYSVSREKKESFPLTVTSAQKNPTAFYLCASSIARDRAELFFGEGSRLTVL.

As to this clone: The CDR3 extends 3 residues past the end of the read, so its final part is completed from the germline J gene. The rearrangement links TRBV5-4 to TRBJ2-3, with TRBD2 as a possible D gene (7 bases). With 8 bases removed from V and 0 bases from J, the gap between germline ends came to 19 bases. This CDR3 contains 16 residues. Germline CDR1 and CDR2: SGHNT and YYREEE (reference sequence). CDR3 amino acids: CASSTIGGRSTDTQYF. Incomplete CDR3 DNA: TGTGCCAGTAGCACGATCGGGGGGCGAAGCACAGATACG.

About this clone: Coverage ceases 3 residues before the CDR3 finishes, and the germline J gene fills in the end. The chain links TRBV27 to TRBJ2-7; 7 bases fit TRBD2. Germline loops: CDR1 MNHEY, CDR2 SMNVEV (reference sequence). The V and J ends lost 2 bases and 6 bases, in that order; junction bases with no gene match: 10. This CDR3 has 15 amino acids. This CDR3 reads CASSLLRGGLGEQYF. The covered CDR3 bases are TGTGCCAGCAGTTTACTCCGCGGGGGTTTAGGCGAG.

Here the CDR3 reads CSALPTGGYGYTF. The part of the CDR3 DNA that was read is TGCAGTGCCCTCCCTACAGGGGGCTATGGC. The chain recombines TRBV20-1 with TRBJ1-2, with TRBD1 matching 8 bases. The read ends 3 residues before the CDR3 terminus; that terminus is restored from the germline J gene. The CDR3 length is 13 residues. Germline CDR1 DFQATT, CDR2 SNEGSKA (reference sequence). J was trimmed by 4 bases and V by 6 bases; bases with no gene match: 7.

By frequency, this clone registers medium-sized. From the germline J gene comes the end of the CDR3, since the read stops 3 residues before it. The rearrangement joins TRBV4-1 to TRBJ2-7, with TRBD1 matching over 10 bases. The CDR3 is made up of 14 amino acids. The trim removed 4 bases at V and 5 bases at J, leaving 5 bases unmatched. Per germline, CDR1 MGHRA and CDR2 YSYEKL. Partial CDR3 DNA: TGCGCCAGCAGCCTGGGACAGGGGTGGGACGAG. It specifies CASSLGQGWDE. The whole CDR3 protein reads CASSLGQGWDEQYF.

Turning to this clone: The read finishes 3 residues shy of the CDR3 end, and the germline J gene is used to complete it. The chain has TRBV7-8 and TRBJ1-6; 7 bases are shared with TRBD1. Per the germline V gene, CDR1 is SGHVS and CDR2 is FQNEAQ. The V gene end was trimmed by 4 bases and the J gene end by 5 bases; junction bases not matched to a gene: 5. CDR3 size: 15 residues. CDR3: CASSSPGTDNSPLHF. The DNA read from the CDR3 is TGTGCCAGCAGCTCCCCCGGGACAGATAATTCACCC.

About this clone itself: The read ends 3 residues early relative to the CDR3; the germline J gene fills the gap. The chain links TRBV5-1 to TRBJ1-6; 8 nucleotides agree with TRBD1. This CDR3 is 14 amino acids long. The trim removed 4 bases at V and 10 bases at J, leaving 7 bases unmatched. Germline CDR1 reads SGHRS; CDR2 reads YFSETQ. CDR3 loop: CASSLTGAYSPLHF. CDR3 bases read: TGCGCCAGCAGCCTGACAGGGGCCTACTCACCC.

About this clone: The read is 3 residues too short to cover the CDR3 end, so that end is filled in from the germline J gene. V gene TRBV6-2 or TRBV6-3 combines with J gene TRBJ1-5; TRBD1 matches at 9 bases. V lost 4 bases, J lost 3 bases, and 7 bases stayed unmatched. This CDR3 has 16 residues. The germline CDR1 and CDR2 sequences are MNHEY and SVGEGT. The DNA read from the CDR3 is TGTGCCAGCAGTTTCCGGACAGGGGCCCCCAATCAGCCC. This codes for CASSFRTGAPNQP. The complete CDR3 reads CASSFRTGAPNQPQHF.

As to this clone: From the germline J gene comes the end of the CDR3, since the read stops 3 residues before it. This chain links TRBV5-1 with TRBJ1-5, with 7 positions matching TRBD1. Per germline, CDR1 SGHRS and CDR2 YFSETQ. The CDR3 spans 14 residues. V shed 4 bases, J shed 2 bases, and the junction held 3 bases outside the gene matches. CDR3 bases read: TGCGCCAGCAGCCCAGGGACAGGCAATCAGCCC. It encodes CASSPGTGNQP. The full-length CDR3 reads as CASSPGTGNQPQHF.

Points on this clone: The DNA ends 3 residues before the CDR3 does, and the rest of the CDR3 is filled in from the germline J gene. The V and J genes are TRBV6-1 and TRBJ2-7, with unresolved D. The CDR3 sequence is 13 residues long. V dropped 0 bases and J dropped 3 bases, with 6 bases sitting between them. Germline values: CDR1 MNHNS, CDR2 SASEGT. CDR3 DNA (partial): TGTGCCAGCAGTGAAGCGTTTAACTACGAG. This codes for CASSEAFNYE. The CDR3 in its entirety is CASSEAFNYEQYF.